The 3 T cell receptor beta chains listed next were all sequenced from one sample in a study of radiotherapy plus CTLA-4 blockade in lung cancer (dated by TCRdb to between 2018 and 2020). The method behind the library was the immunoSEQ multiplex PCR assay. TCRdb stores this immuneACCESS table with in-frame sequences only. Part of the clones is absent; in the studies checked, under half of the shortfall reflects unresolved V genes, and no reason is known for the rest. A total of tens of thousands of clones appear in this sample, roughly four fifths of them only once. Together, the top ten hold just under 8% of the sample. The specimen comprised peripheral blood, sampled from a patient treated with radiotherapy plus ipilimumab. The receptors were gathered from a human donor with non-small cell lung cancer who had stable disease on radiotherapy plus ipilimumab.

The gene calls are TRBV14 and TRBJ2-1; no reliable D call. The V end was cut by 0 bases, the J end by 15 bases, with 15 bases between. The CDR3 totals 13 residues. The germline gives CDR1 SGHDN, CDR2 FVKESK. This CDR3 is CASSQDLKSKPFF. DNA for the CDR3: TGTGCCAGCAGCCAAGATTTGAAGAGTAAGCCGTTCTTC.

The V and J genes are TRBV7-6 and TRBJ2-3; 9 bases map to TRBD2. The CDR3 extends over 15 amino acids. The germline V gene has CDR1 SGHVS and CDR2 FNYEAQ. V dropped 1 base and J dropped 4; count of bases not matched to a gene: 3. The CDR3 spells CASSLGAGGPDTQYF. CDR3 sequence (DNA): TGTGCCAGCAGCTTAGGAGCGGGGGGTCCAGATACGCAGTATTTT.

The rearrangement uses TRBV11-2 and TRBJ1-4; TRBD1 aligns across 10 bases. CDR1 and CDR2 from the germline V gene are SGHAT and FQNNGV. The CDR3 has 16 residues. V lost 2 bases to trimming and J lost 7 bases; unmatched junction nucleotides: 7. The chain's CDR3 is CASSLLGDRGSEKLFF. The CDR3 bases are TGTGCCAGCAGCTTACTCGGGGACAGGGGATCTGAAAAACTGTTTTTT. The full variable domain, rest sourced from reference TRBV11-2 and TRBJ1-4, is EAGVAQSPRYKIIEKRQSVAFWCNPISGHATLYWYQQILGQGPKLLIQFQNNGVVDDSQLPKDRFSAERLKGVDSTLKIQPAKLEDSAVYLCASSLLGDRGSEKLFFGSGTQLSVL.